These 21 T cell receptor beta chains came from one sample sequenced in a study of blood T cells in healthy people across ages. Then a second PCR, running about 6 to 12 cycles, was carried out with a sample-barcoded 5' primer and a J-beta primer mix. TCRdb re-called the 5' RACE reads with MiXCR, one entry per CDR3 protein. The data contain about 780,000 distinct CDR3 sequences, 20% to 30% of them singletons. The same sample was also studied in work on T cells of mothers and their children.

Sequencing was done on a sample of blood. The source is a boy younger than 18 in good health.

This clonotype has just a few counts. The genes are TRBV9 and TRBJ2-2, with a weak D call TRBD2 (6 bases). V was trimmed by 5 bases and J by 3 bases, leaving 11 bases between them. The CDR3 contains 14 residues. Looked up from germline, CDR1 is SGDLS and CDR2 is YYNGEE. In DNA, the CDR3 is TGTGCCAGCAGGTACGGGAGTGACACCGGGGAGCTGTTTTTT. Its protein product is CASRYGSDTGELFF.

The sample holds a few counts of this clonotype. The V call is TRBV6-5, the J call TRBJ2-5, with 8 bases that match TRBD2. In germline, CDR1 is MNHEY, CDR2 SVGAGI. Losses at the gene ends were 2 bases for V and 0 bases for J; bases not matched to a gene: 5. This CDR3 is built from 16 residues. Written as DNA, the CDR3 is TGTGCCAGCAGTTACATTAGCGGGGCATACCAAGAGACCCAGTACTTC. Translated, it gives CASSYISGAYQETQYF.

This clonotype was picked up a small number of times. V and J are TRBV12-3 or TRBV12-4 and TRBJ1-1; D ambiguous. Trimming left V 4 bases short and J 5 bases short, with 14 bases between. CDR3 length: 14 amino acids. The chain's CDR3 is CASSWTARTTEAFF. Written as DNA, the CDR3 is TGTGCCAGCAGTTGGACCGCCAGAACGACTGAAGCTTTCTTT.

J is TRBJ1-2 and V is TRBV12-3 or TRBV12-4, with 8 bases identical to TRBD1. This CDR3 is 15 amino acids long. The V and J ends lost 6 bases and 2 bases, in that order; junction bases with no gene match: 8. In DNA form, the CDR3 reads TGTGCCAGCAGGGACAAGTACAGGGGGAACTATGGCTACACCTTC. Amino acid sequence: CASRDKYRGNYGYTF.

This clonotype has a handful of counts. The V call is TRBV7-2, the J call TRBJ1-2; D is perhaps TRBD1 (5 bases). The CDR3 has 16 amino acids. CDR1 and CDR2 (germline): SGHTA, FQGNSA. V was clipped by 5 bases and J by 4 bases, with 20 bases between them. The CDR3 loop is CASSLRTLALGYGYTF. CDR3 DNA: TGTGCCAGCAGCCTAAGGACACTTGCTCTCGGCTATGGCTACACCTTC.

The chain couples TRBV29-1 to TRBJ1-2, with D hard to call. Germline CDR1 and CDR2: SQVTM and ANQGSEA. This CDR3 region has 14 residues. The V end lost 0 bases, the J end lost 12 bases, and 20 bases lay between the germline ends. This chain's CDR3 is CSVEESARKSGHTF. The CDR3 region has the DNA TGCAGCGTTGAAGAATCGGCCAGGAAGAGCGGCCACACCTTC.

The chain joins TRBV20-1 to TRBJ2-7; D possibly corresponds to TRBD1 (6 bases). With 5 bases removed from V and 1 base from J, the gap between germline ends came to 15 bases. CDR1 is DFQATT, CDR2 SNEGSKA, per germline (reference sequence). The length of the CDR3 is 14 residues. CDR3 amino acids: CSAVDRSKSYEQYF. The CDR3 nucleotides read TGCAGTGCTGTCGACAGGTCGAAGTCCTACGAGCAGTACTTC.

This sequence joins TRBV24-1 and TRBJ2-5, with D perhaps matching TRBD2 (7 bases). The end of the DNA is better explained by TRBJ2-1, so the J call may be wrong. The V gene's germline CDR1 is KGHDR and CDR2 SFDVKD. The CDR3 is made up of 13 amino acids. The CDR3 DNA sequence: TGTGCCACCGAGGGGGGGTCGTCTGATGAGCAGTTCTTC. As protein: CATEGGSSDEQFF.

This clonotype was seen only a few times. This chain links TRBV12-3 or TRBV12-4 with TRBJ2-7; D possibly corresponds to TRBD1 (5 bases). Trimming removed 6 bases from V and 3 bases from J, with 12 bases in between. This CDR3 is 13 amino acids long. This CDR3 reads CASRLTGFYEQYF. The DNA of the CDR3 is TGTGCCAGCAGACTAACAGGATTCTACGAGCAGTACTTC.

In this sample, this clonotype turned up a few times. The chain links TRBV9 to TRBJ1-2; D call uncertain. Looked up from germline, CDR1 is SGDLS and CDR2 is YYNGEE. Trimming cost V 0 bases and J 8 bases, with 14 bases left between them. The CDR3 length is 14 residues. CDR3 protein: CASSVGGGSYGYTF. The CDR3 DNA is TGTGCCAGCAGCGTAGGCGGAGGGTCTTACGGCTACACCTTC.

The chain carries TRBV2 and TRBJ2-1; no firm D call. The length of the CDR3 is 12 residues. Germline CDR1 is SNHLY and CDR2 is FYNNEI. V lost 1 base and J 7 bases, leaving 5 bases between the germline ends. CDR3 bases: TGTGCCAGCAGTGAAGACTCGAATGAGCAGTTCTTC. Translated: CASSEDSNEQFF.

This clonotype turned up a few times. The chain uses TRBV11-2 and TRBJ2-5; 14 nucleotides align to TRBD2. The germline V gene has CDR1 SGHAT and CDR2 FQNNGV. After removal of 4 bases from V and 3 bases from J, the junction contained 13 bases not matched to a gene. The CDR3 length is 19 residues. The CDR3 loop reads CASSSDHGLAGGPKETQYF. DNA of the CDR3: TGTGCCAGCAGCTCCGACCACGGACTAGCGGGGGGTCCGAAAGAGACCCAGTACTTC. Using reference TRBV11-2 and TRBJ2-5 for the parts outside the CDR3, the full variable domain is EAGVAQSPRYKIIEKRQSVAFWCNPISGHATLYWYQQILGQGPKLLIQFQNNGVVDDSQLPKDRFSAERLKGVDSTLKIQPAKLEDSAVYLCASSSDHGLAGGPKETQYFGPGTRLLVL.

The chain joins TRBV7-9 to TRBJ2-3; TRBD2 matches at 11 bases. Germline CDR1 is SEHNR and CDR2 is FQNEAQ (reference sequence). After removal of 4 bases from V and 2 bases from J, the junction contained 11 bases not matched to a gene. This CDR3 has 18 residues. Here the CDR3 DNA reads TGTGCCAGCAGCTCGCCACTAGCGGGGGAGCAACCCACAGATACGCAGTATTTT. It encodes CASSSPLAGEQPTDTQYF. The variable domain in full, with the rest retrieved from reference TRBV7-9 and TRBJ2-3, is DTGVSQNPRHKITKRGQNVTFRCDPISEHNRLYWYRQTLGQGPEFLTYFQNEAQLEKSRLLSDRFSAERPKGSFSTLEIQRTEQGDSAMYLCASSSPLAGEQPTDTQYFGPGTRLTVL.

This clonotype showed up just once. The rearrangement joins TRBV5-1 to TRBJ2-7, with 10 positions matching TRBD2. The V gene end was trimmed by 8 bases and the J gene end by 1 base; junction bases not matched to a gene: 9. Germline V gives CDR1 SGHRS, CDR2 YFSETQ. The CDR3 is 15 residues long. The CDR3 reads CARRQLAGSSYEQYF. CDR3 coding DNA: TGCGCCAGGAGACAACTAGCGGGGTCTTCCTACGAGCAGTACTTC.

This clonotype has only a few counts. The chain links TRBV6-1 to TRBJ2-7; TRBD2 aligns across 10 bases. The CDR3 covers 13 residues. V was pared by 9 bases and J by 3 bases, with 5 bases of the junction left unmatched. Looked up from germline, CDR1 is MNHNS and CDR2 is SASEGT. The CDR3 DNA is TGTGCCAGTATGGGACTAGCGAGCTACGAGCAGTACTTC. It codes for CASMGLASYEQYF.

This clonotype appeared a few times. The J gene is TRBJ1-4, the V gene TRBV14; D uncertain. The germline V gene has CDR1 SGHDN and CDR2 FVKESK. The V gene lost 3 bases and the J gene lost 5 bases, with 10 bases spanning the gap. The CDR3 contains 14 residues. CDR3 sequence: CASSQWLGNEKLFF. The CDR3 nucleotides read TGTGCCAGCAGCCAGTGGTTGGGGAATGAAAAACTGTTTTTT.

In nucleotides, the CDR3 is TGCAGTGCTAGGGACTCCATTAGCGGGGCACTTCAAGAGACCCAGTACTTC. It encodes CSARDSISGALQETQYF. The J gene is TRBJ2-5, the V gene TRBV20-1; 8 nucleotides match TRBD2. This CDR3 spans 17 amino acids. The junction had 14 bases not matched to a gene; V was cut back by 3 bases and J by 2 bases. Germline CDR1 and CDR2: DFQATT and SNEGSKA (reference sequence).

The rearrangement links TRBV12-3 or TRBV12-4 to TRBJ1-1, with TRBD1 matching 10 bases. V was pared by 3 bases and J by 3 bases, with 4 bases of the junction left unmatched. This CDR3 has 15 amino acids. CDR3 DNA sequence: TGTGCCAGCAGTTTCTACGGGACAGGGGACACTGAAGCTTTCTTT. This translates into CASSFYGTGDTEAFF.

V gene TRBV12-3 or TRBV12-4 combines with J gene TRBJ2-1; 8 bases line up with TRBD2. The CDR3 totals 16 residues. V gave up 3 bases and J gave up 9 bases; unmatched junction bases: 13. This CDR3 reads CASSFRAHGAGGEQFF. As DNA, the CDR3 is TGTGCCAGCAGTTTTAGGGCCCATGGGGCGGGGGGTGAGCAGTTCTTC.

Note on this clonotype: Because the CDR3 is missing its conserved closing phenylalanine or tryptophan, this is likely a read error. V usage is TRBV3-1 and J usage is TRBJ2-7; possibly TRBD2 for D (6 bases). The length of the CDR3 is 15 residues. Trimming shortened V by 2 bases and J by 2 bases, and 13 bases separated the two germline ends. Germline V gives CDR1 LGHDT, CDR2 YNNKEL (reference sequence). CDR3 loop: CASSQRPSVTYEQYS. CDR3 nucleotide sequence: TGTGCCAGCAGCCAACGTCCTAGCGTAACCTACGAGCAGTACTCC.

This clonotype came up many times. This rearrangement joins TRBV4-2 to TRBJ1-4; D gene uncertain. The CDR3 spans 12 residues. Trimming cost V 4 bases and J 8 bases, with 8 bases left between them. The germline V gene encodes CDR1 LGHNA and CDR2 YNFKEQ. The CDR3 coding sequence is TGTGCCAGCAGCCCCCGGGGAGAAAAACTGTTTTTT. Translation gives CASSPRGEKLFF.